This record concerns one TCR beta chain sequence. The antigen is unknown. Extraction of roughly 2 micrograms of genomic DNA from cryopreserved PBMCs supplied material for TCR beta libraries. Clones were read by immunoSEQ multiplex PCR, and TCRdb kept only the in-frame ones, dropping some. The table lists tens of thousands of clones, 70% to 90% of them singletons, with less than 6.5% in the top ten. Germline assignment: CDR1 SGHDT and CDR2 YYEEEE. The V gene lost 0 bases and the J gene lost 1 base, with 10 bases spanning the gap. The CDR3 is 15 amino acids. This entry comes from a study of cytotoxic CD8 clonotypes in ibrutinib-treated CLL. Across the whole study: Partial responses totalled about 24 and complete responses 2; after median approximately 62 months, 14 remained remitted and about twelve progressed. The study's findings and limits: The study sampled sustained-remission and progressing patients at different times.

The starting material was PBMCs, obtained before ibrutinib treatment. The chain links TRBV5-6 to TRBJ1-1; no firm D call. This sequence was found in a human donor with chronic lymphocytic leukemia. The CDR3: CASSLEVAKNTEAFF. CDR3 sequence (DNA): TGTGCCAGCAGCTTGGAGGTCGCGAAGAACACTGAAGCTTTCTTT.